One sample yielded the 25 T cell receptor beta chains listed below, sequenced in a study of blood T cells in healthy people across ages (dated by TCRdb to the mid-2010s). Receptor libraries were prepared by 5' RACE. The reads were generated on an Illumina HiSeq 2500. A second roughly 7 to 12 cycle PCR used a sample-barcoded 5' primer and a J-beta primer mix. TCRdb applied fastp at Q25 and MiXCR to the public reads, then kept only in-frame beta chains. Each CDR3 protein gets just one entry, which takes the most common genes and DNA from the rows behind it. This sample has fewer than 800,000 distinct CDR3 sequences in its table, and roughly 20% of those were observed once. More than 3% of the sample rests with the top ten. Sequencing used blood. The receptors originated from an older man in good health.

The CDR3 DNA sequence: TGTGCCAGCAGCTTCACAGGGGTGTACACCGGGGAGCTGTTTTTT. Protein sequence: CASSFTGVYTGELFF. The chain combines TRBV5-5 with TRBJ2-2, with TRBD1 identical over 7 bases. Trimming cost V 2 bases and J 3 bases; bases outside gene matches: 4. This CDR3 is 15 amino acids long. The germline gives CDR1 SGHKS, CDR2 YYEKEE (reference sequence). Complete variable domain (other parts from reference TRBV5-5 and TRBJ2-2): DAGVTQSPTHLIKTRGQQVTLRCSPISGHKSVSWYQQVLGQGPQFIFQYYEKEERGRGNFPDRFSARQFPNYSSELNVNALLLGDSALYLCASSFTGVYTGELFFGEGSRLTVL.

This clonotype was counted between two and nine times. The chain recombines TRBV28 with TRBJ2-1, with unresolved D. Trimming pared 6 bases from V and 7 bases from J, leaving 13 bases between. The CDR3 has 13 residues. The germline gives CDR1 MDHEN, CDR2 SYDVKM. The CDR3 DNA follows: TGTGCCAGCAGACCCGCTTTGGGAAATGAGCAGTTCTTC. It yields the protein CASRPALGNEQFF. The whole variable domain, remainder taken from reference TRBV28 and TRBJ2-1, is DVKVTQSSRYLVKRTGEKVFLECVQDMDHENMFWYRQDPGLGLRLIYFSYDVKMKEKGDIPEGYSVSREKKERFSLILESASTNQTSMYLCASRPALGNEQFFGPGTRLTVL.

This clonotype was observed a few times. The chain links TRBV29-1 to TRBJ2-5; D not resolved. The germline V gene has CDR1 SQVTM and CDR2 ANQGSEA. V was clipped by 3 bases and J by 4 bases, with 6 bases between them. The CDR3 is made up of 11 amino acids. The CDR3 reads CSVEWLETQYF. The CDR3 coding sequence is TGCAGCGTTGAGTGGTTAGAGACCCAGTACTTC.

This chain connects TRBV6-5 to TRBJ2-1, with TRBD2 matching 10 bases. V shed 11 bases and J 8 bases; nucleotides not matched to a gene: 15. Germline-derived CDR1 and CDR2 are MNHEY and SVGAGI. The CDR3 is 15 amino acids. CDR3 in DNA: TGTGCCGCAAGAACTCACACTAGCGGGATACATGAGCAGTTCTTC. It is translated as CAARTHTSGIHEQFF.

The sample holds a few counts of this clonotype. V gene TRBV28 combines with J gene TRBJ2-5; 7 bases align to TRBD1. Per germline, CDR1 MDHEN and CDR2 SYDVKM. After removal of 6 bases from V and 5 bases from J, the junction contained 15 bases not matched to a gene. The length of the CDR3 is 16 residues. CDR3: CASSSMDDRAWETQYF. As DNA, the CDR3 is TGTGCCAGCAGCTCTATGGATGACAGGGCGTGGGAGACCCAGTACTTC.

The chain uses TRBV6-1 and TRBJ2-5, with 8 bases matching TRBD2. V lost 4 bases, J lost 11 bases, and 12 bases stayed unmatched. CDR1 and CDR2 from the germline V gene are MNHNS and SASEGT. The CDR3 is 14 residues long. CDR3 residues: CASSVTSAQLWQYF. The CDR3 DNA reads TGTGCCAGCAGTGTGACTAGCGCACAACTTTGGCAGTACTTC.

This clonotype was observed once. One end of the junction does not line up with germline, which may come from a read error. The chain couples TRBV6-6 to TRBJ1-3; perhaps TRBD1 as D (5 bases). Germline CDR1 reads MNHNY; CDR2 reads SVGAGI (reference sequence). The CDR3 extends over 14 amino acids. Here the CDR3 reads CANSSLDSGNTIYF. The CDR3 DNA follows: TGTGCCAACAGTTCATTAGACAGTGGAAACACCATATATTTT.

There are a few counts of this clonotype. This sequence joins TRBV5-6 and TRBJ2-6, with TRBD1 as a possible D gene (5 bases). CDR3 size: 18 residues. Trimming shortened V by 1 base and J by 0 bases, and 14 bases separated the two germline ends. The V gene's germline CDR1 is SGHDT and CDR2 YYEEEE. This CDR3 reads CASSLSWQGSSGANVLTF. The DNA of the CDR3 is TGTGCCAGCAGCTTGTCGTGGCAGGGCAGCTCTGGGGCCAACGTCCTGACTTTC.

The J gene is TRBJ2-1, the V gene TRBV20-1; 12 positions match TRBD2. Unmatched junction bases numbered 13, after V lost 6 bases and J lost 4 bases. This CDR3 region has 17 residues. The germline V gene encodes CDR1 DFQATT and CDR2 SNEGSKA (reference sequence). CDR3 loop: CSAISSGRAGVYNEQFF. In DNA, the CDR3 is TGCAGTGCAATATCTAGCGGGAGGGCCGGGGTTTACAATGAGCAGTTCTTC.

This sequence joins TRBV3-1 and TRBJ2-5, with a weak D call TRBD2 (6 bases). Germline CDR1 LGHDT, CDR2 YNNKEL (reference sequence). V lost 2 bases and J lost 6, with 10 bases in between. This CDR3 has 13 residues. This chain's CDR3 is CASSQYAGQTQYF. In DNA form, the CDR3 reads TGTGCCAGCAGCCAATATGCGGGGCAGACCCAGTACTTC.

There are a few counts of this clonotype. The rearrangement joins TRBV12-3 or TRBV12-4 to TRBJ1-2; D gene ambiguous. With 6 bases removed from V and 8 bases from J, the gap between germline ends came to 13 bases. CDR3 length: 12 amino acids. The CDR3 DNA reads as TGTGCCAGCAGATCGGACCGAGGAGGCTACACCTTC. Translating it yields CASRSDRGGYTF.

V is TRBV25-1 and J is TRBJ1-2; D gene ambiguous. The V and J ends lost 1 base and 7 bases respectively, with 7 bases between them. Germline CDR1 reads MGHDK; CDR2 reads SYGVNS. CDR3 length equals 12 residues. The CDR3 protein is CASSESWRGYTF. In DNA form, the CDR3 reads TGTGCCAGCAGTGAATCTTGGCGTGGCTACACCTTC.

This clonotype was counted at least ten times. V is TRBV10-3 and J is TRBJ2-7; weak D call: TRBD2 (7 bases). V was cut by 3 bases and J by 6 bases, with 9 bases left in between. From germline, CDR1 is ENHRY and CDR2 SYGVKD. The length of the CDR3 is 12 residues. The CDR3 spells CAISEGGGEQYF. The CDR3 nucleotides read TGTGCCATCAGTGAAGGGGGGGGCGAGCAGTACTTC.

The genes are TRBV2 and TRBJ2-3; D is perhaps TRBD2 (6 bases). Trimming took 3 bases from V and 2 from J, leaving 9 bases between them. Germline CDR1 and CDR2: SNHLY and FYNNEI. The CDR3 has 14 residues. The CDR3 sequence: CASSEGTYTDTQYF. CDR3 coding DNA: TGTGCCAGCAGTGAGGGGACTTACACAGATACGCAGTATTTT.

The chain recombines TRBV5-1 with TRBJ2-1, with a weak D call TRBD2 (6 bases). Germline CDR1 reads SGHRS; CDR2 reads YFSETQ. CDR3 length equals 14 residues. Between the trimmed V and J ends, which lost 4 bases and 5 bases, there was a span of 13 bases. CDR3 bases: TGCGCCAGCAGCCCTCAGGGAGGTGACAATGAGCAGTTCTTC. This codes for CASSPQGGDNEQFF.

Remarks on this clonotype: This sequence may be a read error, since a much larger clone differs from it by one base. The V and J genes are TRBV7-2 and TRBJ1-3; D is undetermined. The germline gives CDR1 SGHTA, CDR2 FQGNSA. The length of the CDR3 is 15 residues. CDR3 DNA: TGTGCCGGCAGCTTAGATTTGGGCCGTGGAAACACCATATATTTT. Amino acids: CAGSLDLGRGNTIYF.

In DNA form, the CDR3 reads TGTGCCAGCAGTATCCCGGGACCCCCATCCTACAATGAGCAGTTCTTC. Residues: CASSIPGPPSYNEQFF. The V gene is TRBV28, the J gene TRBJ2-1; D could derive from TRBD1 or TRBD2 (5 bases each). The CDR3 spans 16 residues. Trimming took off 5 bases at V and 1 base at J, with 15 bases between the two ends. Germline lookup yields CDR1 MDHEN and CDR2 SYDVKM.

The chain is built from TRBV20-1 and TRBJ2-5, with TRBD2 matching over 10 bases. CDR1 is DFQATT and CDR2 is SNEGSKA in the germline V gene (reference sequence). This CDR3 has 13 amino acids. V gave up 3 bases and J gave up 11 bases; unmatched junction bases: 9. For the CDR3, the DNA is TGCAGTGCTAGCTTGGGACTAGCGAGGGAGCAGTACTTC. It codes for CSASLGLAREQYF.

This clonotype was detected a few times. This chain links TRBV20-1 with TRBJ2-4, with D possibly being TRBD1 or TRBD2 (5 bases each). The ends were cut back, 0 bases at V and 8 bases at J, with 17 bases in the middle. Germline-derived CDR1 and CDR2 are DFQATT and SNEGSKA (reference sequence). The CDR3 is 15 amino acids. The CDR3: CSARDFGTAEDIQYF. CDR3 DNA: TGCAGTGCTAGAGATTTTGGGACCGCGGAAGACATTCAGTACTTC.

This clonotype turned up a few times. V and J are TRBV7-6 and TRBJ2-5, with 13 bases fitting TRBD2. V trimming: 4 bases; J trimming: 4 bases; junction bases outside the gene matches: 9. Germline V gives CDR1 SGHVS, CDR2 FNYEAQ. The CDR3 is 17 amino acids. The CDR3 DNA is TGTGCCAGCAGCTCACTAGGGACTAGCGGGATTACAGAGACCCAGTACTTC. Its protein is CASSSLGTSGITETQYF.

This clonotype was picked up many times. The CDR3 DNA reads TGCAGCGAGGAGACCCAGTACTTC. Translated, it gives CSEETQYF. The chain has TRBV29-1 and TRBJ2-5; D not certain. This CDR3 comprises 8 residues. CDR1 and CDR2 (germline): SQVTM, ANQGSEA. Trimming cost V 7 bases and J 5 bases, with 2 bases left between them.

The chain links TRBV20-1 to TRBJ2-1, with D possibly matching TRBD2 (5 bases). The assigned J gene may be wrong: the sequence end matches TRBJ2-5 better. The CDR3 has 15 residues. Germline assignment: CDR1 DFQATT and CDR2 SNEGSKA (reference sequence). The DNA for the CDR3 is TGCAGTACTGGGATGGCGGCCGGGGTTGTAGAGACCCAGTACTTC. Amino acid sequence: CSTGMAAGVVETQYF.

Here the CDR3 DNA reads TGCAGCGTTGAAGATAGCCGGGGGGCCGGGGAGCTGTTTTTT. It encodes CSVEDSRGAGELFF. The chain joins TRBV29-1 to TRBJ2-2; TRBD2 matches at 7 bases. This CDR3 is 14 amino acids long. The trim removed 0 bases at V and 6 bases at J, leaving 4 bases unmatched. Germline V gives CDR1 SQVTM, CDR2 ANQGSEA.

This clonotype has just a few counts. The chain links TRBV11-2 to TRBJ2-5, with D possibly TRBD1 on 6 matching bases. The CDR3 is 15 residues long. CDR1 and CDR2 (germline): SGHAT, FQNNGV. V gave up 0 bases and J gave up 5 bases, with 13 bases separating them. The CDR3 reads CASSLEGASLETQYF. Here the CDR3 DNA reads TGTGCCAGCAGCTTAGAGGGGGCATCTTTGGAGACCCAGTACTTC.

V is TRBV7-3 and J is TRBJ2-7; D could derive from TRBD1 or TRBD2 (7 bases each). The CDR3 has 15 amino acids. The germline V gene encodes CDR1 SGHTA and CDR2 FQGTGA. Trimming shortened V by 3 bases and J by 1 base, and 13 bases separated the two germline ends. CDR3 region: CASSFQAGQSYEQYF. The DNA of the CDR3 is TGTGCCAGCAGCTTCCAAGCGGGACAGTCCTACGAGCAGTACTTC.